This record concerns one T cell receptor beta chain sequence. The sample originates from a study of long-term antiretroviral therapy in people with HIV. An immunoSEQ assay, version v3.0, was performed at survey level. This table comes from immunoSEQ multiplex PCR, and its TCRdb copy is limited to in-frame clones, with some not included. Of some 3,500 clones listed, nearly 90% are singletons. This receptor was taken from a woman between 45 and 65 years old with HIV. The source material was unsorted PBMCs, sampled 0.3 years after starting antiretroviral therapy.

CDR3 region: CASSGGGNTEAFF. The CDR3 coding sequence is TGTGCCAGTAGTGGGGGGGGGAACACTGAAGCTTTCTTT. The rearrangement uses TRBV19 and TRBJ1-1; D perhaps matches TRBD1 (5 bases). Germline lookup yields CDR1 LNHDA and CDR2 SQIVND (reference sequence). Trimming removed 5 bases at V and 1 base at J, with 8 bases between. This CDR3 has 13 residues.